These 19 T cell receptor beta chains came from one sample sequenced in a study of cytomegalovirus exposure and HLA in healthy donors. The PCR was carried out with 60 Vbeta primers and 13 Jbeta primers. Repertoires were generated with immunoSEQ multiplex PCR, while TCRdb's copy carries only in-frame clones and drops some. This sample yields 75,000 to 100,000 clones, of which around 77% are seen a single time; about 3.5% belongs to the top ten. Sequences were obtained from PBMCs. The receptors derive from a middle-aged man in good health and CMV-seronegative.

This clone is categorized as medium-sized. The chain couples TRBV6-1 to TRBJ2-1; 7 bases are shared with TRBD2. The CDR3 loop spans 17 amino acids. Losses at the gene ends were 2 bases for V and 2 bases for J; bases not matched to a gene: 9. Germline V gene sequence: CDR1 MNHNS, CDR2 SASEGT. The CDR3 loop is CASSEMLADDTYNEQFF. For the CDR3, the DNA is TGTGCCAGCAGTGAAATGCTAGCGGACGATACCTACAATGAGCAGTTCTTC.

The chain combines TRBV19 with TRBJ1-2; 8 positions agree with TRBD1. The CDR3 contains 15 residues. Germline lookup yields CDR1 LNHDA and CDR2 SQIVND (reference sequence). J was trimmed by 6 bases and V by 5 bases; bases with no gene match: 11. The CDR3 nucleotides read TGTGCCAGTAGTCAAGCCCCCGGGACAGGAAATGGCTACACCTTC. It encodes CASSQAPGTGNGYTF.

Worth noting for this clone: Germline and junction disagree at one end, which may indicate a read error. The chain employs TRBV7-7 and TRBJ2-1; TRBD2 aligns across 9 bases. This CDR3 comprises 14 residues. Germline CDR1 and CDR2: SSHAT and FNYEAQ (reference sequence). The CDR3 coding sequence is TGTGCTAGCAGCGTTAGCGGGGGCTACAATGAGCAGTTCTTC. This translates into CASSVSGGYNEQFF.

The chain combines TRBV28 with TRBJ2-2; D possibly corresponds to TRBD2 (5 bases). The CDR3 contains 14 residues. CDR1 and CDR2 (germline): MDHEN, SYDVKM. V dropped 6 bases and J dropped 8 bases, with 16 bases sitting between them. CDR3 sequence (DNA): TGTGCCAGCAGGCCGGGCCTAAGGACTGGGGAGCTGTTTTTT. Translation gives CASRPGLRTGELFF.

The rearrangement uses TRBV27 and TRBJ2-7, with TRBD2 matching over 8 bases. The CDR3 is made up of 13 amino acids. Germline V gene lookup returns CDR1 MNHEY and CDR2 SMNVEV (reference sequence). The V gene end was trimmed by 6 bases and the J gene end by 5 bases; junction bases not matched to a gene: 6. The CDR3 protein is CASRGSGMNEQYF. The CDR3 DNA reads as TGTGCCAGCAGAGGTAGCGGGATGAACGAGCAGTACTTC.

The chain links TRBV11-2 to TRBJ2-7; 9 positions match TRBD2. The germline CDR1 and CDR2 sequences are SGHAT and FQNNGV. This CDR3 spans 15 amino acids. The V and J ends lost 1 base and 4 bases, in that order; junction bases with no gene match: 5. The CDR3 DNA reads as TGTGCCAGCAGCTTAGGTGTAGCGGGAGAGTACGAGCAGTACTTC. Protein product: CASSLGVAGEYEQYF.

This chain joins TRBV2 and TRBJ2-7; TRBD2 aligns across 10 bases. CDR3 length equals 13 residues. Germline CDR1 reads SNHLY; CDR2 reads FYNNEI. Unmatched junction bases numbered 3, after V lost 8 bases and J lost 2 bases. The CDR3 region has the DNA TGTGCCAGCGTGGGACTAGCGACCTACGAGCAGTACTTC. The encoded protein is CASVGLATYEQYF.

This clone was recorded a few times. V usage is TRBV4-2 and J usage is TRBJ2-1, with 8 bases identical to TRBD2. Germline V gene data show CDR1 as LGHNA and CDR2 as YNFKEQ. Trimming took 1 base from V and 4 from J; bases not matched to a gene: 0. The CDR3 loop spans 14 amino acids. Here the CDR3 DNA reads TGTGCCAGCAGCCAAGCGGGAGGGTACAATGAGCAGTTCTTC. Its protein product is CASSQAGGYNEQFF.

The chain couples TRBV28 to TRBJ2-5, with D maybe TRBD2 (6 bases). The CDR3 consists of 15 residues. Trimming removed 7 bases at V and 2 bases at J, with 17 bases between. The germline CDR1 and CDR2 sequences are MDHEN and SYDVKM. The CDR3 region has the DNA TGTGCCAGCACCATAAGGGGAGGTAAACAAGAGACCCAGTACTTC. This gives the protein CASTIRGGKQETQYF.

This clone has more than one count but fewer than ten. The chain is built from TRBV30 and TRBJ2-5, with D tentatively TRBD2 (5 bases). Germline assignment: CDR1 GTSNPN and CDR2 SVGIG (reference sequence). V was clipped by 1 base and J by 4 bases, with 10 bases between them. CDR3 length equals 13 residues. CDR3 in DNA: TGTGCCTGGAGTGGGGTAGCGCGAGAGACCCAGTACTTC. Translation gives CAWSGVARETQYF.

The chain recombines TRBV14 with TRBJ1-6; no definite D call. Germline CDR1 is SGHDN and CDR2 is FVKESK. V dropped 1 base and J dropped 7 bases, with 8 bases sitting between them. The CDR3 totals 14 residues. As DNA, the CDR3 is TGTGCCAGCAGCCAAGTGCACGGGAATTCACCCCTCCACTTT. It yields the protein CASSQVHGNSPLHF. The full variable domain, completed using reference TRBV14 and TRBJ1-6, is EAGVTQFPSHSVIEKGQTVTLRCDPISGHDNLYWYRRVMGKEIKFLLHFVKESKQDESGMPNNRFLAERTGGTYSTLKVQPAELEDSGVYFCASSQVHGNSPLHFGNGTRLTVT.

This clone has a handful of counts. The rearrangement uses TRBV27 and TRBJ1-4; D remains unclear. Germline CDR1 and CDR2: MNHEY and SMNVEV (reference sequence). V lost 2 bases and J 4 bases, leaving 11 bases between the germline ends. This CDR3 is built from 15 residues. For the CDR3, the DNA is TGTGCCAGCAGTTTAATACCGGGAGGTAATGAAAAACTGTTTTTT. Encoded protein: CASSLIPGGNEKLFF.

The chain combines TRBV29-1 with TRBJ2-3; 7 nucleotides align to TRBD1. V was clipped by 4 bases and J by 4 bases; unmatched bases: 11. The CDR3 is 15 amino acids. Germline V gene sequence: CDR1 SQVTM, CDR2 ANQGSEA. CDR3 DNA: TGCAGCGTTGGGCCTAACAGGGGAGTCGCAGATACGCAGTATTTT. It translates to CSVGPNRGVADTQYF.

The V call is TRBV10-2, the J call TRBJ1-5; unclear D gene. V lost 7 bases and J 4 bases, leaving 11 bases between the germline ends. CDR3 length: 13 amino acids. Germline-derived CDR1 and CDR2 are WSHSY and SAAADI. In DNA, the CDR3 is TGCGCCAGCACCCCAGGTTATAATCAGCCCCAGCATTTT. This gives the protein CASTPGYNQPQHF.

This CDR3 is CASTFGQGSNQPQHF. CDR3 sequence (DNA): TGTGCCAGCACCTTTGGACAGGGGAGCAATCAGCCCCAGCATTTT. The chain joins TRBV6-1 to TRBJ1-5, with 9 bases lining up with TRBD1. The germline V gene has CDR1 MNHNS and CDR2 SASEGT. The CDR3 runs to 15 residues. V shed 7 bases and J 1 base; nucleotides not matched to a gene: 5.

The chain joins TRBV7-9 to TRBJ2-7; 7 nucleotides line up with TRBD2. The V and J ends lost 5 bases and 7 bases, in that order; junction bases with no gene match: 14. The CDR3 length is 15 residues. Germline values: CDR1 SEHNR, CDR2 FQNEAQ (reference sequence). The DNA for the CDR3 is TGTGCCAGCAGCCCCTCGGCGGGGGTCTTGGGAGAGCAGTACTTC. Protein sequence: CASSPSAGVLGEQYF.

Written as DNA, the CDR3 is TGTGCCAGCAGCCAAGTGCGGCGCACAGATACGCAGTATTTT. Encoded protein: CASSQVRRTDTQYF. This sequence joins TRBV14 and TRBJ2-3; D not resolved. Trimming took 1 base from V and 1 from J, leaving 6 bases between them. Germline CDR1 and CDR2: SGHDN and FVKESK. The CDR3 is made up of 14 amino acids.

The gene calls are TRBV2 and TRBJ2-7; tentative D call: TRBD1 (5 bases). This CDR3 has 13 amino acids. The V gene lost 5 bases and the J gene lost 4 bases, with 12 bases spanning the gap. Germline CDR1 reads SNHLY; CDR2 reads FYNNEI. This chain's CDR3 is CASSFETVYEQYF. CDR3 nucleotides: TGTGCCAGCAGTTTTGAGACAGTTTACGAGCAGTACTTC.

J is TRBJ2-1 and V is TRBV7-9; D may be TRBD2 (5 bases). The CDR3 contains 16 residues. The ends were cut back, 0 bases at V and 4 bases at J, with 13 bases in the middle. The germline V gene has CDR1 SEHNR and CDR2 FQNEAQ (reference sequence). CDR3: CASSLARVSQYNEQFF. The CDR3 region has the DNA TGTGCCAGCAGCTTAGCGAGGGTGAGCCAGTACAATGAGCAGTTCTTC.